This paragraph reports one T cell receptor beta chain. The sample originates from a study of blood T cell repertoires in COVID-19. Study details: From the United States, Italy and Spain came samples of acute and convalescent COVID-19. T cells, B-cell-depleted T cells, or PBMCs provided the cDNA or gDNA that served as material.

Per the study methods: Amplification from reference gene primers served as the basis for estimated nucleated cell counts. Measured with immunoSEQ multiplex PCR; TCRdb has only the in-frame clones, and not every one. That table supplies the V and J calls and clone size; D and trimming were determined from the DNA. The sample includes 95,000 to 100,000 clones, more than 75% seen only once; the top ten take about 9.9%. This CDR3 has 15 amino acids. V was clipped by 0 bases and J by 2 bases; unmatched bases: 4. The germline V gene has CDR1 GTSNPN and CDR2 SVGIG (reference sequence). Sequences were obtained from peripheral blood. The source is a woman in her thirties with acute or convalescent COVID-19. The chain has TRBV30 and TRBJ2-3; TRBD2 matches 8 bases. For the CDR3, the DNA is TGTGCCTGGAGTGTAGGGACTAGGAACACAGATACGCAGTATTTT. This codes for CAWSVGTRNTDTQYF.